Below are 17 T cell receptor beta chains sequenced from a single sample in a study of blood T cell repertoires in COVID-19. Generated by immunoSEQ multiplex PCR, the TCRdb table keeps only in-frame clones and is missing some. Among about 75,000 clones listed, approximately 86% were seen once. Sequenced sample: peripheral blood. The receptor set was obtained from a man at least 80 years old with COVID-19, enrolled during active disease.

This clone is labeled as medium-sized. The CDR3 reads CATHTTGQGNTEAFF. The CDR3 DNA sequence: TGCGCCACCCATACCACGGGACAGGGGAACACTGAAGCTTTCTTT. This sequence joins TRBV5-1 and TRBJ1-1; 9 nucleotides agree with TRBD1. From germline, CDR1 is SGHRS and CDR2 YFSETQ. The CDR3 consists of 15 residues. V was clipped by 9 bases and J by 1 base; unmatched bases: 10. Together with reference TRBV5-1 and TRBJ1-1, the CDR3 gives the full variable domain: KAGVTQTPRYLIKTRGQQVTLSCSPISGHRSVSWYQQTPGQGLQFLFEYFSETQRNKGNFPGRFSGRQFSNSRSEMNVSTLELGDSALYLCATHTTGQGNTEAFFGQGTRLTVV.

This sequence joins TRBV19 and TRBJ1-1; TRBD1 is a possible D gene (5 bases). CDR3 size: 15 residues. Trimming left V 2 bases short and J 3 bases short, with 13 bases between. The germline V gene encodes CDR1 LNHDA and CDR2 SQIVND (reference sequence). CDR3 sequence: CASSILLRGHTEAFF. The CDR3 DNA reads TGTGCCAGTAGTATACTTCTGCGGGGCCACACTGAAGCTTTCTTT.

This chain joins TRBV4-1 and TRBJ1-4; D gene uncertain. The V gene lost 1 base and the J gene lost 5 bases, with 17 bases spanning the gap. The CDR3 has 17 amino acids. Germline V lookup: CDR1 MGHRA, CDR2 YSYEKL. The CDR3 DNA is TGCGCCAGCAGCCAAGTGTTTAGCGACATACGAAATGAAAAACTGTTTTTT. It codes for CASSQVFSDIRNEKLFF.

The table lists this clone with a count of one. In nucleotides, the CDR3 is TGTGCCAGCAGCTTAGATGAAAGGGGGCCTGCTGAAGCTTTCTTT. This translates into CASSLDERGPAEAFF. This chain links TRBV11-2 with TRBJ1-1; 7 bases align to TRBD1. The CDR3 totals 15 residues. Unmatched junction bases numbered 7, after V lost 0 bases and J lost 6 bases. The germline V gene has CDR1 SGHAT and CDR2 FQNNGV.

V is TRBV11-2 and J is TRBJ1-4; 7 nucleotides match TRBD1. V lost 5 bases, J lost 3 bases, and 12 bases stayed unmatched. Germline V gives CDR1 SGHAT, CDR2 FQNNGV. This CDR3 is 17 amino acids long. The CDR3 DNA reads as TGTGCCAGCAGCCGATTGTACCAGGGGGAACCTAATGAAAAACTGTTTTTT. The encoded protein is CASSRLYQGEPNEKLFF.

The chain has TRBV24-1 and TRBJ1-2, with a possible D match to TRBD1 (5 bases). The CDR3 spans 21 residues. Germline CDR1 KGHDR, CDR2 SFDVKD. The ends were cut back, 4 bases at V and 0 bases at J, with 29 bases in the middle. As DNA, the CDR3 is TGTGCCACCAGTGACAACCAGGGAAGTAGCGGCACTAAACTCCCTAACTATGGCTACACCTTC. It translates to CATSDNQGSSGTKLPNYGYTF.

This clone was counted only a few times. The rearrangement joins TRBV18 to TRBJ2-3; 11 positions agree with TRBD2. With V trimmed by 4 bases and J by 5 bases, 11 bases remained unmatched. The CDR3 is made up of 17 amino acids. Germline CDR1 and CDR2: KGHSH and LQKENI. The CDR3 loop reads CASSLYRKLAGEDTQYF. The DNA of the CDR3 is TGTGCCAGCTCACTCTACAGGAAACTAGCGGGGGAAGATACGCAGTATTTT.

The chain is built from TRBV2 and TRBJ2-3, with TRBD2 as a possible D gene (7 bases). Germline CDR1 is SNHLY and CDR2 is FYNNEI. This CDR3 region has 13 residues. V dropped 11 bases and J dropped 0 bases, with 12 bases sitting between them. CDR3 sequence: CAGGGLSTDTQYF. The CDR3 nucleotides are TGTGCCGGGGGGGGGCTGAGCACAGATACGCAGTATTTT.

This clone was seen only once. The chain couples TRBV19 to TRBJ2-2, with 8 bases identical to TRBD1. Germline V gene lookup returns CDR1 LNHDA and CDR2 SQIVND (reference sequence). The CDR3 runs 19 residues. Trimming took 7 bases from V and 3 from J; bases not matched to a gene: 19. The CDR3 DNA reads TGTGCCAGTACCCAATACGGCAGGGGGCGCGGTTTGGACACCGGGGAGCTGTTTTTT. It translates to CASTQYGRGRGLDTGELFF.

The chain recombines TRBV10-3 with TRBJ2-3; D may be TRBD2 (6 bases). CDR3 length equals 14 residues. Trimming cost V 5 bases and J 2 bases, with 11 bases left between them. The V gene's germline CDR1 is ENHRY and CDR2 SYGVKD. The DNA of the CDR3 is TGTGCCATCAGTCGGGAGCTCCCCACAGATACGCAGTATTTT. It yields the protein CAISRELPTDTQYF.

The gene calls are TRBV5-4 and TRBJ1-2; maybe TRBD1 (6 bases). This CDR3 is 17 amino acids long. Per the germline V gene, CDR1 is SGHNT and CDR2 is YYREEE (reference sequence). Deletions cut 4 bases from V and 6 bases from J, with 25 bases between. Here the CDR3 reads CASSAERGGRGQNGYTF. CDR3 DNA sequence: TGTGCCAGCAGCGCCGAACGGGGGGGGCGCGGGCAAAATGGCTACACCTTC.

The chain employs TRBV10-3 and TRBJ1-1, with unresolved D. Between the trimmed V and J ends, which lost 0 bases and 4 bases, there was a span of 6 bases. Looked up from germline, CDR1 is ENHRY and CDR2 is SYGVKD. The CDR3 extends over 13 amino acids. CDR3 residues: CAISESAVTEAFF. Here the CDR3 DNA reads TGTGCCATCAGTGAGTCAGCCGTCACTGAAGCTTTCTTT.

This clone occurred once. The V and J genes are TRBV19 and TRBJ2-6; 8 bases line up with TRBD2. The ends lost 3 bases at V and 0 bases at J; junction bases unmatched: 4. Germline V lookup: CDR1 LNHDA, CDR2 SQIVND (reference sequence). The CDR3 length is 17 residues. The CDR3 here is CASSIRGGYSGANVLTF. For the CDR3, the DNA is TGTGCCAGTAGTATTCGGGGGGGTTACTCTGGGGCCAACGTCCTGACTTTC.

This clone occurred a few times. The V and J genes are TRBV18 and TRBJ1-2, with D perhaps TRBD1 (5 bases). The germline V and J ends were trimmed by 3 bases and 8 bases, with 13 bases remaining between them. This CDR3 has 13 residues. From germline, CDR1 is KGHSH and CDR2 LQKENI. The CDR3 DNA sequence: TGTGCCAGCTCACCTCCAGGGATAGAAGGCTACACCTTC. Its translation: CASSPPGIEGYTF.

V usage is TRBV5-6 and J usage is TRBJ1-4; 8 nucleotides line up with TRBD1. V lost 4 bases and J lost 6; bases outside the gene matches: 8. CDR3 length: 15 residues. CDR1 is SGHDT and CDR2 is YYEEEE in the germline V gene. The CDR3 DNA sequence: TGTGCCAGCAGCGCCCCCGGGACAGGCTATGAAAAACTGTTTTTT. Its protein product is CASSAPGTGYEKLFF.

The chain uses TRBV28 and TRBJ1-6; D is possibly TRBD1 (5 bases). The CDR3 totals 14 residues. CDR1 is MDHEN, CDR2 SYDVKM, per germline. V lost 6 bases and J 5 bases, leaving 11 bases between the germline ends. The CDR3 spells CASSGHSDNSPLHF. CDR3 nucleotides: TGTGCCAGCAGCGGACATTCCGATAATTCACCCCTCCACTTT.

The chain employs TRBV4-1 and TRBJ1-6, with no clear D. Germline CDR1 reads MGHRA; CDR2 reads YSYEKL. Trimming left V 0 bases short and J 0 bases short, with 6 bases between. This CDR3 has 16 residues. The CDR3 loop reads CASSQDESSYNSPLHF. The CDR3 DNA sequence: TGCGCCAGCAGCCAAGACGAGAGCTCCTATAATTCACCCCTCCACTTT.